These 15 T cell receptor beta chains came from one sample sequenced in a study of T cell responses to AZD1222 COVID-19 vaccine (dated by TCRdb to about 2021). Interpreted using the paper, the time point label stands for: baseline before first vaccination. The treatment or condition label corresponds to: meningococcal conjugate vaccine given as trial control. Library generation was performed with the immunoSEQ multiplex PCR assay. This is the immuneACCESS table as TCRdb keeps it, with only in-frame sequences that have V and J called. A part of the clones is gone; compared with another copy, unresolved V genes explain less than half, and the rest is unexplained. The sample table shows around 160,000 clones, and about nine tenths are seen once. The ten largest clonotypes hold approximately 3% of the sample. This specimen was peripheral blood, taken on day 0 of MenACWY control vaccination. These receptors all stem from an adult in good health.

This rearrangement joins TRBV10-3 to TRBJ1-2; D perhaps matches TRBD1 (5 bases). CDR1 is ENHRY and CDR2 is SYGVKD in the germline V gene. The CDR3 has 15 residues. The V end was cut by 3 bases, the J end by 2 bases, with 13 bases between. The CDR3, as DNA: TGTGCCATCAGTGAAGGGGTCACCTTGAACTATGGCTACACCTTC. Residues: CAISEGVTLNYGYTF.

The J gene is TRBJ1-6, the V gene TRBV5-4; 7 bases align to TRBD1. The CDR3 is 14 amino acids. Germline values: CDR1 SGHNT, CDR2 YYREEE (reference sequence). J lost 5 bases, V lost 4 bases, and 3 bases had no gene match. The CDR3 is CASSLGGHNSPLHF. As DNA, the CDR3 is TGTGCCAGCAGCCTAGGGGGCCATAATTCACCCCTCCACTTT.

The chain carries TRBV5-1 and TRBJ1-1; possible D gene TRBD1, 5 bases. Trimming removed 4 bases from V and 1 base from J, with 8 bases in between. CDR1 and CDR2 (germline): SGHRS, YFSETQ. The CDR3 spans 13 residues. The CDR3, as DNA: TGCGCCAGCAGCCTGACAGAGAACACTGAAGCTTTCTTT. Residues: CASSLTENTEAFF.

The J gene is TRBJ2-7, the V gene TRBV11-2; 11 bases agree with TRBD2. This CDR3 is 16 amino acids long. From germline, CDR1 is SGHAT and CDR2 FQNNGV. V lost 4 bases to trimming and J lost 2 bases; unmatched junction nucleotides: 7. The CDR3 sequence is CASSWVGTSGAYEQYF. In nucleotides, the CDR3 is TGTGCCAGCAGCTGGGTCGGGACTAGCGGAGCCTACGAGCAGTACTTC.

The chain employs TRBV7-2 and TRBJ1-2; 9 nucleotides line up with TRBD1. The CDR3 covers 15 residues. With V trimmed by 4 bases and J by 5 bases, 8 bases remained unmatched. From germline, CDR1 is SGHTA and CDR2 FQGNSA. CDR3 amino acids: CASSSPGTGKYGYTF. The CDR3 DNA sequence: TGTGCCAGCAGCTCCCCCGGGACAGGGAAATATGGCTACACCTTC. Variable domain in full (rest from reference TRBV7-2 and TRBJ1-2): GAGVSQSPSNKVTEKGKDVELRCDPISGHTALYWYRQSLGQGLEFLIYFQGNSAPDKSGLPSDRFSAERTGGSVSTLTIQRTQQEDSAVYLCASSSPGTGKYGYTFGSGTRLTVV.

The CDR3 DNA reads TGCGCCAGCAGCCCTGGGGACCGGGACCAGGGGCAGCCCCAGCATTTT. It encodes CASSPGDRDQGQPQHF. The chain has TRBV5-1 and TRBJ1-5; maybe TRBD1 (6 bases). CDR3 size: 16 residues. CDR1 SGHRS and CDR2 YFSETQ come from the germline V gene. V lost 4 bases, J lost 7 bases, and 21 bases lay in between.

The chain links TRBV5-8 to TRBJ2-2, with 13 bases identical to TRBD2. J lost 5 bases, V lost 3 bases, and 16 bases had no gene match. The CDR3 covers 20 residues. Germline CDR1 SGHTS, CDR2 YDEGEE. This CDR3 reads CASSSGTSGTQTLRTGELFF. In nucleotides, the CDR3 is TGTGCCAGCAGCTCCGGGACTAGCGGGACCCAAACTTTGAGGACCGGGGAGCTGTTTTTT.

V gene TRBV7-9 combines with J gene TRBJ2-7; 10 positions agree with TRBD1. This CDR3 is 14 amino acids long. CDR1 and CDR2 (germline): SEHNR, FQNEAQ (reference sequence). V lost 6 bases to trimming and J lost 6 bases; unmatched junction nucleotides: 8. CDR3 sequence reads: CASRTWDRGAEQYF. The CDR3 DNA reads as TGTGCCAGCAGGACTTGGGACAGGGGAGCCGAGCAGTACTTC. Combining the CDR3 with reference TRBV7-9 and TRBJ2-7 gives the whole variable domain DTGVSQNPRHKITKRGQNVTFRCDPISEHNRLYWYRQTLGQGPEFLTYFQNEAQLEKSRLLSDRFSAERPKGSFSTLEIQRTEQGDSAMYLCASRTWDRGAEQYFGPGTRLTVT.

The chain is built from TRBV15 and TRBJ2-2; 12 bases fit TRBD2. Germline CDR1 LNHNV, CDR2 YYDKDF (reference sequence). The CDR3 extends over 17 amino acids. Unmatched junction bases numbered 8, after V lost 4 bases and J lost 5 bases. The CDR3 region is CATSKSLAGGRTGELFF. CDR3 coding DNA: TGTGCCACCAGCAAGTCACTAGCGGGGGGTCGGACCGGGGAGCTGTTTTTT.

The rearrangement uses TRBV24-1 and TRBJ2-5; maybe TRBD1 (6 bases). The germline V gene has CDR1 KGHDR and CDR2 SFDVKD. V lost 6 bases and J lost 1, with 11 bases in between. This CDR3 is built from 14 residues. CDR3 sequence: CATSPGAFQETQYF. For the CDR3, the DNA is TGTGCCACCAGTCCAGGGGCTTTCCAAGAGACCCAGTACTTC.

The chain links TRBV19 to TRBJ1-6, with D unclear. V lost 4 bases to trimming and J lost 11 bases, with 12 bases between them. This CDR3 comprises 13 residues. Germline CDR1 and CDR2: LNHDA and SQIVND (reference sequence). In DNA, the CDR3 is TGTGCCAGTAGTAGTCAGGAAGGGACACCCCTCCACTTT. Translating it yields CASSSQEGTPLHF.

The chain employs TRBV9 and TRBJ2-1; D is possibly TRBD2 (5 bases). The germline V and J ends were trimmed by 0 bases and 0 bases, with 16 bases remaining between them. Germline V lookup: CDR1 SGDLS, CDR2 YYNGEE. The CDR3 is 18 residues long. In DNA, the CDR3 is TGTGCCAGCAGCGTAGTGGGTGAGTTGCGGGTCTCCTACAATGAGCAGTTCTTC. Encoded protein: CASSVVGELRVSYNEQFF.

The V and J genes are TRBV10-3 and TRBJ1-4; TRBD1 matches at 10 bases. CDR3 length: 15 amino acids. The V gene's germline CDR1 is ENHRY and CDR2 SYGVKD. Germline trimming cut 0 bases from V and 5 bases from J; bases unmatched to any gene: 0. CDR3 DNA: TGTGCCATCAGTGAGTCGGGACAGGGGAATGAAAAACTGTTTTTT. Translated, it gives CAISESGQGNEKLFF.

The V call is TRBV5-5, the J call TRBJ1-2; 7 bases align to TRBD1. The CDR3 spans 18 residues. Looked up from germline, CDR1 is SGHKS and CDR2 is YYEKEE (reference sequence). The trim removed 4 bases at V and 1 base at J, leaving 16 bases unmatched. CDR3 DNA: TGTGCCAGCAGCACTACTCATATAACGGGACAGCTTAACTATGGCTACACCTTC. Its translation: CASSTTHITGQLNYGYTF.

The J gene is TRBJ1-1, the V gene TRBV3-1 (or the pseudogene TRBV3-2); no firm D call. Germline V gives CDR1 LGHDT, CDR2 YNNKEL (reference sequence). CDR3 size: 12 residues. V shed 1 base and J shed 6 bases, with 6 bases lying between them. CDR3 residues: CASSQGGPEAFF. CDR3 DNA sequence: TGTGCCAGCAGCCAAGGGGGTCCTGAAGCTTTCTTT.